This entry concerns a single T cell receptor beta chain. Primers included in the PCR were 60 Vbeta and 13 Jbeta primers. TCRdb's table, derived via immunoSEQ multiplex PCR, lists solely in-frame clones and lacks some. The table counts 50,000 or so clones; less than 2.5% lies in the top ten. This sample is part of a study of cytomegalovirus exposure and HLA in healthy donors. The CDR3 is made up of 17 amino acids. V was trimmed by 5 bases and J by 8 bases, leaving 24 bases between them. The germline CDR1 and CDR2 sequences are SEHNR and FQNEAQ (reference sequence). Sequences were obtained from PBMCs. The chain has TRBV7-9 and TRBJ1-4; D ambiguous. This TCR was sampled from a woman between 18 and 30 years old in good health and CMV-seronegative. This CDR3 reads CASSLHGGSLFEEKLFF. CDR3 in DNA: TGTGCCAGCAGCCTACATGGAGGGTCCCTTTTCGAGGAAAAACTGTTTTTT. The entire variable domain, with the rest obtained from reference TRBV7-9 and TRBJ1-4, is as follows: DTGVSQNPRHKITKRGQNVTFRCDPISEHNRLYWYRQTLGQGPEFLTYFQNEAQLEKSRLLSDRFSAERPKGSFSTLEIQRTEQGDSAMYLCASSLHGGSLFEEKLFFGSGTQLSVL.